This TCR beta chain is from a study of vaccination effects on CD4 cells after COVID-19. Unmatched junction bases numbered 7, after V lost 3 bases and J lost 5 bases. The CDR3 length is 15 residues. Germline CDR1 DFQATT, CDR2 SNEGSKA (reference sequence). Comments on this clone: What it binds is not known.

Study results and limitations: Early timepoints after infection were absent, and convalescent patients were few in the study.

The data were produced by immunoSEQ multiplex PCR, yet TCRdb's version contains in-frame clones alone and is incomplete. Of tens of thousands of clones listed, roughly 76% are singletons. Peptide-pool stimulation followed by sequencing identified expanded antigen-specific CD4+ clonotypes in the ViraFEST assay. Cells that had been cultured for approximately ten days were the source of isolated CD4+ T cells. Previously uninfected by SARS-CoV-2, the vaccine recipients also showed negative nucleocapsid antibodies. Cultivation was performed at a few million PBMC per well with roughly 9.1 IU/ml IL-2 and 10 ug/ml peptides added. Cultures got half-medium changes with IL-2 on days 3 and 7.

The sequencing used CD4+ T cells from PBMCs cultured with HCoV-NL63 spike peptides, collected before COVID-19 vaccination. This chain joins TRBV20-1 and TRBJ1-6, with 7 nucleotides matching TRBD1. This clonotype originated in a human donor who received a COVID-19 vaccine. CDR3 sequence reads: CSASLQGFNNSPLHF. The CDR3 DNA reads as TGCAGTGCTAGTCTACAGGGGTTTAATAATTCACCCCTCCACTTT.